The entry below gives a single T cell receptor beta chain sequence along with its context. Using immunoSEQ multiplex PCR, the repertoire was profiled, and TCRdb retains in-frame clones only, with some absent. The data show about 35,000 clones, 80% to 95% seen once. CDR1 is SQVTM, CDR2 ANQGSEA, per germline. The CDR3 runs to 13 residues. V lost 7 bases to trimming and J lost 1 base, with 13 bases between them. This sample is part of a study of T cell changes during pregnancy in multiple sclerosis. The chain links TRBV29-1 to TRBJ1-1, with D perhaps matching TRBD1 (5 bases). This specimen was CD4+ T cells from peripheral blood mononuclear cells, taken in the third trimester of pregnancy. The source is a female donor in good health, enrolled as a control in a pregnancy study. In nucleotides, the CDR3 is TGCAGCGGCGCGAAGGGGCAGAACACTGAAGCTTTCTTT. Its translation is CSGAKGQNTEAFF.